What follows are 14 T cell receptor beta chains derived from one specimen sequenced in a study of OX40 agonist ivuxolimab in advanced cancers. Here immunoSEQ multiplex PCR was the method, and the copy in TCRdb shows in-frame clones only, minus some. The table shows around 55,000 clones, with 75% to 90% occurring only once. The sequenced sample was CD4+ or CD8+ T cells sorted from blood, obtained in a trial of the OX40 agonist ivuxolimab. The receptors derive from an adult with an advanced solid tumor such as melanoma, head and neck, liver or kidney cancer.

This sequence joins TRBV19 and TRBJ2-7; 8 nucleotides match TRBD1. The germline V gene encodes CDR1 LNHDA and CDR2 SQIVND (reference sequence). With 4 bases clipped from V and 2 bases from J, the junction kept 7 bases outside the gene matches. The length of the CDR3 is 15 residues. The CDR3 reads CASSTRQGPTYEQYF. For the CDR3, the DNA is TGTGCCAGTAGTACGCGACAGGGGCCTACCTACGAGCAGTACTTC.

V gene TRBV11-3 combines with J gene TRBJ2-3; no firm D call. Germline CDR1 reads SGHNT; CDR2 reads YENEEA. V was clipped by 5 bases and J by 2 bases, with 11 bases between them. The CDR3 has 14 residues. The CDR3 nucleotides are TGTGCCAGCAGCCCCGTCGCCTCCACAGATACGCAGTATTTT. It yields the protein CASSPVASTDTQYF.

The chain links TRBV27 to TRBJ1-5; 9 bases align to TRBD1. Unmatched junction bases numbered 11, after V lost 7 bases and J lost 10 bases. The length of the CDR3 is 14 residues. Germline V gene lookup returns CDR1 MNHEY and CDR2 SMNVEV (reference sequence). CDR3 sequence: CASNPDRGHGPQHF. The CDR3 nucleotides read TGTGCCAGCAATCCGGACAGGGGCCACGGCCCCCAGCATTTT.

J is TRBJ1-1 and V is TRBV13; 12 positions match TRBD1. V dropped 5 bases and J dropped 4; count of bases not matched to a gene: 14. This CDR3 region has 18 residues. Per germline, CDR1 PRHDT and CDR2 FYEKMQ (reference sequence). The CDR3 loop reads CASSPLGQGAPQGTEAFF. DNA for the CDR3: TGTGCCAGCAGCCCCTTGGGACAGGGGGCGCCGCAAGGCACTGAAGCTTTCTTT.

V usage is TRBV19 and J usage is TRBJ2-3, with D possibly TRBD2 on 6 matching bases. The germline V and J ends were trimmed by 1 base and 4 bases, with 15 bases remaining between them. Germline CDR1 LNHDA, CDR2 SQIVND (reference sequence). This CDR3 comprises 16 residues. The CDR3 protein is CASSIALAGWADTQYF. CDR3 DNA sequence: TGTGCCAGTAGTATAGCTCTGGCGGGGTGGGCAGATACGCAGTATTTT.

The V and J genes are TRBV2 and TRBJ2-1; 13 bases match TRBD2. This CDR3 spans 15 amino acids. From germline, CDR1 is SNHLY and CDR2 FYNNEI. The V segment lost 6 bases and the J segment 6 bases; nucleotides outside the gene matches: 5. This chain's CDR3 is CASRRTSGSINEQFF. DNA for the CDR3: TGTGCCAGCAGGCGGACTAGCGGGAGCATCAATGAGCAGTTCTTC.

The chain combines TRBV5-1 with TRBJ2-5, with D possibly matching TRBD1 (6 bases). The germline V gene has CDR1 SGHRS and CDR2 YFSETQ. The CDR3 contains 12 residues. Trimming shortened V by 5 bases and J by 5 bases, and 10 bases separated the two germline ends. CDR3 region: CASSSTGETQYF. The CDR3 DNA is TGCGCCAGCAGTAGCACAGGGGAGACCCAGTACTTC.

The rearrangement joins TRBV18 to TRBJ1-4; D unresolved. V lost 3 bases and J 0 bases, leaving 8 bases between the germline ends. This CDR3 has 15 amino acids. CDR1 KGHSH and CDR2 LQKENI come from the germline V gene. The CDR3 loop reads CASSPGAATNEKLFF. The CDR3 region has the DNA TGTGCCAGCTCACCGGGAGCCGCAACTAATGAAAAACTGTTTTTT. Together with reference TRBV18 and TRBJ1-4, the CDR3 gives the full variable domain: NAGVMQNPRHLVRRRGQEARLRCSPMKGHSHVYWYRQLPEEGLKFMVYLQKENIIDESGMPKERFSAEFPKEGPSILRIQQVVRGDSAAYFCASSPGAATNEKLFFGSGTQLSVL.

The J gene is TRBJ2-1, the V gene TRBV7-9; 14 bases are shared with TRBD2. V shed 5 bases, J shed 7 bases, and the junction held 10 bases outside the gene matches. The CDR3 has 17 amino acids. CDR1 is SEHNR and CDR2 is FQNEAQ in the germline V gene (reference sequence). The CDR3 sequence: CASSGSGLAGVPNEQFF. CDR3 DNA: TGTGCCAGCAGCGGATCGGGACTAGCGGGAGTTCCAAATGAGCAGTTCTTC. Using reference TRBV7-9 and TRBJ2-1 for the parts outside the CDR3, the full variable domain is DTGVSQNPRHKITKRGQNVTFRCDPISEHNRLYWYRQTLGQGPEFLTYFQNEAQLEKSRLLSDRFSAERPKGSFSTLEIQRTEQGDSAMYLCASSGSGLAGVPNEQFFGPGTRLTVL.

The V and J genes are TRBV21-1 and TRBJ2-7; the D segment call TRBD1 is taken from the table without a DNA check. TRBV21-1 is recorded as a pseudogene. CDR3 length: 15 amino acids. The CDR3 DNA is TGTGCCAGCAGCAAAGCTTTCCCCAGGGGCCACGAGCAGTACTTC. As protein: CASSKAFPRGHEQYF.

Here the CDR3 reads CASSRRRQGTDEQYF. The DNA for the CDR3 is TGTGCCAGCAGTAGAAGACGGCAGGGTACGGACGAGCAGTACTTC. The rearrangement uses TRBV6-6 and TRBJ2-7; tentative D call: TRBD1 (5 bases). The CDR3 runs to 15 residues. Germline V gene data show CDR1 as MNHNY and CDR2 as SVGAGI (reference sequence). V was shortened by 5 bases and J by 5 bases, with 19 bases between the two germline ends.

The gene calls are TRBV6-6 and TRBJ1-6; D is unresolved. Germline V gene data show CDR1 as MNHNY and CDR2 as SVGAGI (reference sequence). The CDR3 totals 13 residues. V was clipped by 4 bases and J by 9 bases, with 10 bases between them. The CDR3 here is CASSSVAVSPLHF. The CDR3 DNA sequence: TGTGCCAGCAGTTCGGTCGCGGTTTCACCCCTCCACTTT.

This chain uses TRBV9 with TRBJ2-7; 12 bases map to TRBD2. The CDR3 is made up of 17 amino acids. Germline CDR1 and CDR2: SGDLS and YYNGEE. V was clipped by 4 bases and J by 0 bases; unmatched bases: 8. CDR3 in amino acids: CASSSGLAGRGSYEQYF. The CDR3 DNA is TGTGCCAGCAGCTCTGGACTAGCGGGAAGGGGCTCCTACGAGCAGTACTTC.

The rearrangement uses TRBV28 and TRBJ1-2, with 7 nucleotides matching TRBD1. The CDR3 loop spans 18 amino acids. In germline, CDR1 is MDHEN, CDR2 SYDVKM. V dropped 7 bases and J dropped 2; count of bases not matched to a gene: 19. This CDR3 is CASTLASQDRRGNYGYTF. In nucleotides, the CDR3 is TGTGCCAGCACCCTTGCCTCTCAGGACAGGCGAGGAAACTATGGCTACACCTTC.